This TCR beta chain was found in a study of T cell repertoires in cytomegalovirus infection. For the study at large: CMV epitopes, recently identified HLA-C-restricted and well-studied HLA-B-restricted, were used. Public signatures in TCR beta pointed to CMV infection and matching HLA type. Study-wide results and caveats: HLA-C-restricted CMV-specific TCR beta clonotypes prevailed in the ex vivo response.

TCRdb re-derived calls from the reads in MiXCR, one entry per CDR3 protein. The data contain approximately 910,000 distinct CDR3 sequences, 25% to 40% of them singletons. V lost 4 bases and J lost 2, with 10 bases in between. CDR3 length: 14 amino acids. As concerns this clonotype: Antigen specificity is unknown.

This chain uses TRBV12-3 or TRBV12-4 with TRBJ2-3, with D hard to call. This TCR was recovered from a human donor in good health (CMV status not recorded). Some clones in this sample may be carry-over from other donors' samples. Sequencing used cultured CD8+ T cells from PBMCs, obtained from culture after CMV antigen stimulation. In DNA, the CDR3 is TGTGCCAGCAGTTCTCACGGGTCCACAGATACGCAGTATTTT. Protein product: CASSSHGSTDTQYF.